The clone carrying this TCR beta chain was counted between two and nine times. The data stem from a study of OX40 agonist ivuxolimab in advanced cancers. Assay used: immunoSEQ multiplex PCR; TCRdb lists only in-frame clones, some missing. The sample consists of about 19,000 clones, more than 60% of them appearing once. V lost 6 bases, J lost 4 bases, and 7 bases lay in between. The CDR3 has 11 residues. The germline V gene has CDR1 SNHLY and CDR2 FYNNEI. This sequence originates from an adult with an advanced solid tumor such as melanoma, head and neck, liver or kidney cancer. The chain joins TRBV2 to TRBJ2-7, with D hard to call. The input for sequencing was CD4+ or CD8+ T cells sorted from blood, taken in a trial of the OX40 agonist ivuxolimab. The CDR3 sequence is CASRVTYEQYF. Here the CDR3 DNA reads TGTGCCAGCAGGGTAACATACGAGCAGTACTTC.